The 26 T cell receptor beta chains listed next were all sequenced from one sample in a study of shared clonotypes between healthy human individuals. Produced via immunoSEQ multiplex PCR; TCRdb's table is partial and in-frame only. The repertoire consists of roughly 2.2 million clones, with 90% to 95% occurring once and the leading ten covering 0.3% to 0.4%. Sequencing was done on a sample of naive CD4+ T cells from PBMCs. As to subset: CD45RA+ positively selected. Receptors were obtained from a man between 18 and 35 years old in good health. Some clones in this sample may be carry-over from other donors' samples.

This chain joins TRBV27 and TRBJ2-5; TRBD2 aligns across 12 bases. Germline V gene lookup returns CDR1 MNHEY and CDR2 SMNVEV (reference sequence). The J segment lost 5 bases and the V segment lost 6 bases, leaving 10 bases of the junction unmatched. The CDR3 has 16 residues. CDR3 sequence: CASRSPRLAGVETQYF. CDR3 sequence (DNA): TGTGCCAGCAGGAGCCCCCGACTAGCGGGAGTGGAGACCCAGTACTTC.

V is TRBV27 and J is TRBJ2-7, with 8 bases that match TRBD1. Germline V gene data show CDR1 as MNHEY and CDR2 as SMNVEV (reference sequence). The CDR3 totals 14 residues. With 0 bases clipped from V and 6 bases from J, the junction kept 4 bases outside the gene matches. CDR3 region: CASSLSDRAGEQYF. For the CDR3, the DNA is TGTGCCAGCAGTTTATCGGACAGGGCGGGCGAGCAGTACTTC.

This sequence joins TRBV6-4 and TRBJ2-3; TRBD2 agrees at 11 bases. The CDR3 length is 15 residues. Germline trimming cut 2 bases from V and 6 bases from J; bases unmatched to any gene: 4. Germline values: CDR1 MRHNA, CDR2 SNTAGT. The CDR3 is CASSDQPSGRDTQYF. DNA for the CDR3: TGTGCCAGCAGTGACCAGCCTAGCGGGAGGGATACGCAGTATTTT.

The rearrangement links TRBV4-1 to TRBJ1-1, with unresolved D. Germline V CDR1 and CDR2: MGHRA, YSYEKL. V was shortened by 1 base and J by 6 bases, with 9 bases between the two germline ends. The CDR3 spans 13 residues. DNA of the CDR3: TGCGCCAGCAGCCAAGTAGCGGGGTCTGAAGCTTTCTTT. Protein product: CASSQVAGSEAFF.

The rearrangement joins TRBV1 to TRBJ2-2; the table's D call, TRBD2, has no DNA check behind it. TRBV1 is noted as a pseudogene. The CDR3 is 16 amino acids. The CDR3 DNA follows: TGCACCAGCACTAACGGGGTAGTAATGCCCTCCGGGGAGCTGTTTTTT. It encodes CTSTNGVVMPSGELFF.

The genes are TRBV30 and TRBJ1-1; D gene ambiguous. Germline V lookup: CDR1 GTSNPN, CDR2 SVGIG (reference sequence). The CDR3 totals 12 residues. Between the trimmed V and J ends, which lost 0 bases and 6 bases, there was a span of 8 bases. CDR3 coding DNA: TGTGCCTGGAGTGTGGGAAGAGCTGAAGCTTTCTTT. It is translated as CAWSVGRAEAFF.

This chain joins TRBV25-1 and TRBJ1-1, with D hard to call. Trimming shortened V by 1 base and J by 0 bases, and 12 bases separated the two germline ends. Per the germline V gene, CDR1 is MGHDK and CDR2 is SYGVNS. The CDR3 length is 16 residues. This CDR3 reads CASSEWNLPLNTEAFF. CDR3 bases: TGTGCCAGCAGTGAATGGAACCTGCCCCTGAACACTGAAGCTTTCTTT.

CDR3 DNA: TGTGCCAGCAGCCCACGGGTTAGCGGGAGTCACAATGAGCAGTTCTTC. Its protein is CASSPRVSGSHNEQFF. The V call is TRBV5-4, the J call TRBJ2-1, with 9 bases matching TRBD2. CDR1 is SGHNT and CDR2 is YYREEE in the germline V gene (reference sequence). After removal of 4 bases from V and 5 bases from J, the junction contained 10 bases not matched to a gene. The CDR3 is 16 residues long.

Concerning this clone itself: Within the sample, other DNA sequences also encode this same CDR3. This chain joins TRBV5-1 and TRBJ2-3, with D unclear. Germline values: CDR1 SGHRS, CDR2 YFSETQ. V was clipped by 0 bases and J by 0 bases, with 8 bases between them. This CDR3 is 15 amino acids long. The CDR3 is CASSLEPSSTDTQYF. DNA for the CDR3: TGCGCCAGCAGCTTGGAGCCTAGTAGCACAGATACGCAGTATTTT.

The V and J genes are TRBV5-6 and TRBJ2-7, with a possible D match to TRBD2 (5 bases). Deletions cut 3 bases from V and 5 bases from J, with 9 bases between. CDR3 length equals 12 residues. Germline lookup yields CDR1 SGHDT and CDR2 YYEEEE. CDR3 loop: CASSSPSNEQYF. CDR3 DNA sequence: TGTGCCAGCAGCTCGCCTAGCAACGAGCAGTACTTC.

The DNA of the CDR3 is TGTGCCATCAGTCAGGGTCACACTGAAGCTTTCTTT. Amino acids: CAISQGHTEAFF. The V and J genes are TRBV10-3 and TRBJ1-1; possible D gene TRBD1, 5 bases. Per germline, CDR1 ENHRY and CDR2 SYGVKD. The CDR3 contains 12 residues. Trimming removed 5 bases from V and 3 bases from J, with 7 bases in between.

This clone was seen just once. V usage is TRBV18 and J usage is TRBJ1-5, with 9 bases aligning to TRBD1. There are 18 residues in the CDR3. Losses at the gene ends were 4 bases for V and 5 bases for J; bases not matched to a gene: 15. Germline CDR1 and CDR2: KGHSH and LQKENI. The CDR3 coding sequence is TGTGCCAGCTCACTCACCCGACAGGGGGTCGCGGTTCATCAGCCCCAGCATTTT. This translates into CASSLTRQGVAVHQPQHF. Looking up the rest from reference TRBV18 and TRBJ1-5 gives the full variable domain: NAGVMQNPRHLVRRRGQEARLRCSPMKGHSHVYWYRQLPEEGLKFMVYLQKENIIDESGMPKERFSAEFPKEGPSILRIQQVVRGDSAAYFCASSLTRQGVAVHQPQHFGDGTRLSIL.

The chain couples TRBV7-3 to TRBJ1-1; the D gene is possibly TRBD1 (6 bases). The CDR3 length is 15 residues. The V end lost 4 bases, the J end lost 6 bases, and 18 bases lay between the germline ends. The germline V gene encodes CDR1 SGHTA and CDR2 FQGTGA. CDR3 in amino acids: CASSSSRGGASEAFF. DNA for the CDR3: TGTGCCAGCAGCTCCAGTCGAGGGGGAGCTTCTGAAGCTTTCTTT.

The J gene is TRBJ2-2, the V gene TRBV20-1; D is uncertain. Between the trimmed V and J ends, which lost 6 bases and 7 bases, there was a span of 9 bases. The CDR3 has 11 residues. Germline V gene data show CDR1 as DFQATT and CDR2 as SNEGSKA (reference sequence). This chain's CDR3 is CSAGSYGELFF. CDR3 nucleotide sequence: TGCAGTGCAGGCAGTTACGGGGAGCTGTTTTTT.

The J gene is TRBJ2-1, the V gene TRBV5-1, with D unresolved. The V end lost 1 base, the J end lost 6 bases, and 11 bases lay between the germline ends. CDR1 SGHRS and CDR2 YFSETQ come from the germline V gene. This CDR3 contains 14 residues. Written as DNA, the CDR3 is TGCGCCAGCAGCTTGTTTCCGGGCAGCAATGAGCAGTTCTTC. It is translated as CASSLFPGSNEQFF.

This chain connects TRBV18 to TRBJ1-1, with D possibly matching TRBD1 (5 bases). In germline, CDR1 is KGHSH, CDR2 LQKENI. The V end lost 5 bases, the J end lost 2 bases, and 9 bases lay between the germline ends. The CDR3 covers 13 residues. DNA for the CDR3: TGTGCCAGCTCAGTTGGACAAAACACTGAAGCTTTCTTT. Protein: CASSVGQNTEAFF.

V and J are TRBV11-3 and TRBJ2-2; 7 bases agree with TRBD1. The V segment lost 3 bases and the J segment 5 bases; nucleotides outside the gene matches: 3. Germline assignment: CDR1 SGHNT and CDR2 YENEEA. This CDR3 region has 14 residues. The CDR3 loop reads CASSFNRGTGELFF. Written as DNA, the CDR3 is TGTGCCAGCAGCTTTAACAGGGGTACCGGGGAGCTGTTTTTT.

This chain joins TRBV6-5 and TRBJ2-1; the D gene is possibly TRBD2 (7 bases). The germline V gene has CDR1 MNHEY and CDR2 SVGAGI. The CDR3 is made up of 11 amino acids. The V and J ends lost 10 bases and 9 bases respectively, with 13 bases between them. This chain's CDR3 is CANPRGAEQFF. The DNA for the CDR3 is TGTGCCAACCCCCGGGGGGCTGAGCAGTTCTTC.

This chain links TRBV7-2 with TRBJ2-1, with TRBD2 as a possible D gene (5 bases). The CDR3 consists of 15 residues. Between the trimmed V and J ends, which lost 2 bases and 1 base, there was a span of 9 bases. CDR1 and CDR2 (germline): SGHTA, FQGNSA. CDR3 bases: TGTGCCAGCAGCTTACGGAGCGGATCCTACAATGAGCAGTTCTTC. This gives the protein CASSLRSGSYNEQFF.

The genes are TRBV19 and TRBJ1-2; D remains unclear. This CDR3 spans 13 amino acids. Germline V lookup: CDR1 LNHDA, CDR2 SQIVND (reference sequence). Trimming cost V 3 bases and J 5 bases, with 10 bases left between them. Here the CDR3 reads CASSIPQRYGYTF. CDR3 in DNA: TGTGCCAGTAGTATCCCCCAAAGATATGGCTACACCTTC.

The V and J genes are TRBV7-9 and TRBJ2-3; D perhaps matches TRBD1 (6 bases). The germline V gene encodes CDR1 SEHNR and CDR2 FQNEAQ (reference sequence). V was clipped by 10 bases and J by 2 bases, with 16 bases between them. The CDR3 runs to 14 residues. CDR3: CATGAGEPTDTQYF. In DNA, the CDR3 is TGTGCCACAGGGGCTGGCGAGCCCACAGATACGCAGTATTTT.

The chain uses TRBV27 and TRBJ2-7; 10 bases map to TRBD1. V dropped 6 bases and J dropped 4; count of bases not matched to a gene: 6. The CDR3 extends over 14 amino acids. Germline-derived CDR1 and CDR2 are MNHEY and SMNVEV (reference sequence). This chain's CDR3 is CASRKTGGAYEQYF. DNA for the CDR3: TGTGCCAGCAGAAAGACAGGGGGCGCATACGAGCAGTACTTC.

The V gene is TRBV14, the J gene TRBJ1-3; 7 bases agree with TRBD1. This CDR3 has 16 amino acids. Germline-derived CDR1 and CDR2 are SGHDN and FVKESK. After removal of 3 bases from V and 3 bases from J, the junction contained 8 bases not matched to a gene. DNA of the CDR3: TGTGCCAGCAGCCATAGGGGGACAGCGTTTGGAAACACCATATATTTT. Protein sequence: CASSHRGTAFGNTIYF. Together with reference TRBV14 and TRBJ1-3, the CDR3 gives the full variable domain: EAGVTQFPSHSVIEKGQTVTLRCDPISGHDNLYWYRRVMGKEIKFLLHFVKESKQDESGMPNNRFLAERTGGTYSTLKVQPAELEDSGVYFCASSHRGTAFGNTIYFGEGSWLTVV.

The chain combines TRBV28 with TRBJ2-7; tentatively, D is TRBD1 (6 bases). This CDR3 is 16 amino acids long. Deletions cut 1 base from V and 0 bases from J, with 13 bases between. The germline V gene has CDR1 MDHEN and CDR2 SYDVKM. The CDR3 bases are TGTGCCAGCAGTTTATCGCCAGGGGCGAACTCCTACGAGCAGTACTTC. The encoded protein is CASSLSPGANSYEQYF.

This chain connects TRBV5-4 to TRBJ1-2; 7 nucleotides match TRBD1. The CDR3 is made up of 14 amino acids. CDR1 is SGHNT, CDR2 YYREEE, per germline (reference sequence). V was pared by 6 bases and J by 2 bases, with 7 bases of the junction left unmatched. The CDR3 sequence: CASKPGQINYGYTF. The CDR3 DNA reads as TGTGCCAGCAAACCGGGACAGATAAACTATGGCTACACCTTC.

This clone was counted a single time. V gene TRBV1 combines with J gene TRBJ2-4; the table's D call of TRBD2 was not tested on the DNA. TRBV1 is listed as a pseudogene. The CDR3 consists of 15 residues. This chain's CDR3 is CTSSHLAGSGNIQYF. CDR3 sequence (DNA): TGCACCAGCAGCCACCTCGCGGGGTCGGGAAACATTCAGTACTTC.